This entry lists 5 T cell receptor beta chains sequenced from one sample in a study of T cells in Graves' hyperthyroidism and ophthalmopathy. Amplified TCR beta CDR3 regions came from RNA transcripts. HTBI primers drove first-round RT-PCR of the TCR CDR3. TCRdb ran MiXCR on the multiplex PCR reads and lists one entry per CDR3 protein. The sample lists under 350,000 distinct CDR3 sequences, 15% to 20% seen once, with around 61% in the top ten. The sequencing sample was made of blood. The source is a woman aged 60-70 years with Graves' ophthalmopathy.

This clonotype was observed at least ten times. CDR3 residues: CASSQYDRGRRREQYF. CDR3 coding DNA: TGTGCCAGCAGCCAATACGACAGGGGCCGACGCCGCGAGCAGTACTTC. The V gene is TRBV3-1, the J gene TRBJ2-7; 8 nucleotides agree with TRBD1. Looked up from germline, CDR1 is LGHDT and CDR2 is YNNKEL (reference sequence). V gave up 2 bases and J gave up 6 bases; unmatched junction bases: 12. The length of the CDR3 is 16 residues.

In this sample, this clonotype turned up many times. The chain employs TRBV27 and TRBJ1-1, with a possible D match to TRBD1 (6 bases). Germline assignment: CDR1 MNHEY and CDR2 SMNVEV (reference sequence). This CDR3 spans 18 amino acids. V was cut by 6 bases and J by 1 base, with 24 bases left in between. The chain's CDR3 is CASSLASPGHLGNTEAFF. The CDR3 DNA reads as TGTGCCAGCAGCTTAGCCTCCCCGGGACATCTGGGGAACACTGAAGCTTTCTTT.

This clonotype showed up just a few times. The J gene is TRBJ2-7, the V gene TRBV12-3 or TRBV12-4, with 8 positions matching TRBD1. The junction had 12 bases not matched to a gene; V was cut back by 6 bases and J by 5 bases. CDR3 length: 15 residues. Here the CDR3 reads CASSQAGQGRHEQYF. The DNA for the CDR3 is TGTGCCAGCAGCCAAGCCGGACAGGGTCGTCACGAGCAGTACTTC.

CDR3 region: CASSLNAGGYTGELFF. The CDR3 DNA is TGTGCCAGCAGTTTAAATGCAGGGGGCTACACCGGGGAGCTGTTTTTT. This rearrangement joins TRBV28 to TRBJ2-2; TRBD1 agrees at 8 bases. Germline V lookup: CDR1 MDHEN, CDR2 SYDVKM. This CDR3 spans 16 amino acids. V dropped 2 bases and J dropped 3; count of bases not matched to a gene: 5.

The CDR3 reads CASSQDPTAAQSPLHF. For the CDR3, the DNA is TGCGCCAGCAGCCAAGATCCCACCGCCGCCCAGTCACCCCTCCACTTT. The V call is TRBV4-3, the J call TRBJ1-6; D remains ambiguous. The CDR3 sequence is 16 residues long. V was trimmed by 0 bases and J by 10 bases, leaving 16 bases between them. Germline V CDR1 and CDR2: LGHNA, YSLEER.